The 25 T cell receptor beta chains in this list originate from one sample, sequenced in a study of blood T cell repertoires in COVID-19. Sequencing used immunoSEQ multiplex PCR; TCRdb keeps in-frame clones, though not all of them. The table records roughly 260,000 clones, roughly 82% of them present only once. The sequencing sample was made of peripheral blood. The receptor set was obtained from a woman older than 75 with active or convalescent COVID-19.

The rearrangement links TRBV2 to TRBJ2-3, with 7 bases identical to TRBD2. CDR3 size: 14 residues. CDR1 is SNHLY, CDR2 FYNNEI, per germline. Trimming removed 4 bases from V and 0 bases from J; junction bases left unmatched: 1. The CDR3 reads CASSAGLSTDTQYF. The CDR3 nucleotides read TGTGCCAGCAGTGCGGGACTAAGCACAGATACGCAGTATTTT. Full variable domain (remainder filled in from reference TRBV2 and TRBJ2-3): EPEVTQTPSHQVTQMGQEVILRCVPISNHLYFYWYRQILGQKVEFLVSFYNNEISEKSEIFDDQFSVERPDGSNFTLKIRSTKLEDSAMYFCASSAGLSTDTQYFGPGTRLTVL.

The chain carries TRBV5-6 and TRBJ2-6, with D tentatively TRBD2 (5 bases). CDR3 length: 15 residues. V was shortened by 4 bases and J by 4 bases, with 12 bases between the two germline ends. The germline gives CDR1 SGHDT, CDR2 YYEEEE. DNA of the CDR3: TGTGCCAGCAGCATCACGGGGTCCGGGGCCAACGTCCTGACTTTC. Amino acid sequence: CASSITGSGANVLTF. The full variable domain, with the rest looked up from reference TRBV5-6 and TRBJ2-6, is DAGVTQSPTHLIKTRGQQVTLRCSPKSGHDTVSWYQQALGQGPQFIFQYYEEEERQRGNFPDRFSGHQFPNYSSELNVNALLLGDSALYLCASSITGSGANVLTFGAGSRLTVL.

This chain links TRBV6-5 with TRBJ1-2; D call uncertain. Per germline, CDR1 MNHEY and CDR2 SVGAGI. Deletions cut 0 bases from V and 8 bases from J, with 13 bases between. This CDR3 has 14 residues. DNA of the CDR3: TGTGCCAGCAGTTACTCCGGACGGACGGGAGGCTACACCTTC. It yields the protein CASSYSGRTGGYTF.

Here the CDR3 reads CAKTQAQHTIYF. Here the CDR3 DNA reads TGTGCCAAAACTCAGGCTCAGCACACCATATATTTT. The J gene is TRBJ1-3, the V gene TRBV25-1; unclear D gene. This CDR3 is built from 12 residues. Germline CDR1 reads MGHDK; CDR2 reads SYGVNS. Trimming left V 10 bases short and J 8 bases short, with 15 bases between.

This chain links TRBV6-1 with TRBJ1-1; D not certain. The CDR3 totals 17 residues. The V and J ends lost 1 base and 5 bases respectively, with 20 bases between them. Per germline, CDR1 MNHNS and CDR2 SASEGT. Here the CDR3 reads CASSEVGGINRKTEAFF. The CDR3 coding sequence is TGTGCCAGCAGTGAAGTAGGAGGGATTAATCGGAAGACTGAAGCTTTCTTT.

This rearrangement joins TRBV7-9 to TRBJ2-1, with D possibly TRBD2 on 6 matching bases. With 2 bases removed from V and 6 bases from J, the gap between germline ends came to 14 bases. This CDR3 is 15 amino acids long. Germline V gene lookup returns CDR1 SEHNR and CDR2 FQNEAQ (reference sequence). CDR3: CASSLPRGLGNEQFF. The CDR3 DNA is TGTGCCAGCAGCTTACCGCGGGGATTGGGCAATGAGCAGTTCTTC.

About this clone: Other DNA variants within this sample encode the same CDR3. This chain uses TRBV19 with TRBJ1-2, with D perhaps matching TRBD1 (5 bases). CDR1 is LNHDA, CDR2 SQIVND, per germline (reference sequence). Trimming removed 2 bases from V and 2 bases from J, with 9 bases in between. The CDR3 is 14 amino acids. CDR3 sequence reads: CASSISQGNYGYTF. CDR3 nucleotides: TGTGCCAGTAGTATATCTCAGGGAAACTATGGCTACACCTTC.

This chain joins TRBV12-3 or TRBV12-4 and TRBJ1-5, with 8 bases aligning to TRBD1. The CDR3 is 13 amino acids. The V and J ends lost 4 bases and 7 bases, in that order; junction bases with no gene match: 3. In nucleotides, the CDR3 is TGTGCCAGCAGTTCGACAGGGGACCAGCCCCAGCATTTT. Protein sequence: CASSSTGDQPQHF.

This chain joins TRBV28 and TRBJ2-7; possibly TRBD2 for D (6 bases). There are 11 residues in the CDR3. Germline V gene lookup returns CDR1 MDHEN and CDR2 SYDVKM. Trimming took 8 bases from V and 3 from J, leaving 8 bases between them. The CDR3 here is CASGGNYEQYF. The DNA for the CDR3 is TGTGCCAGCGGGGGGAACTACGAGCAGTACTTC.

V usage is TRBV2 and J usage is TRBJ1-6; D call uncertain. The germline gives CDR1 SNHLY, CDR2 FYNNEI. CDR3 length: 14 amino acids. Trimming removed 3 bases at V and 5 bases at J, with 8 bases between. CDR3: CASSETFNNSPLHF. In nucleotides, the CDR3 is TGTGCCAGCAGTGAGACATTCAATAATTCACCCCTCCACTTT.

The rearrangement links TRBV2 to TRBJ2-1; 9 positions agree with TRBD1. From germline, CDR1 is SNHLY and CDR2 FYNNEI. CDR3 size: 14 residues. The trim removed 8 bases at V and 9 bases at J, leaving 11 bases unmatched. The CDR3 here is CASVTGTGSSEQFF. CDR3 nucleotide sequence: TGTGCCAGCGTCACCGGGACAGGGTCAAGTGAGCAGTTCTTC.

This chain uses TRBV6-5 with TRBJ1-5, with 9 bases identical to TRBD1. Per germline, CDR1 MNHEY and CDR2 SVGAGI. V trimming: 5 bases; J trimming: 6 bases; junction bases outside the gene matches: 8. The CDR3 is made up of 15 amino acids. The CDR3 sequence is CASSPGTGTTQPQHF. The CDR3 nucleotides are TGTGCCAGCAGTCCCGGGACAGGGACGACTCAGCCCCAGCATTTT.

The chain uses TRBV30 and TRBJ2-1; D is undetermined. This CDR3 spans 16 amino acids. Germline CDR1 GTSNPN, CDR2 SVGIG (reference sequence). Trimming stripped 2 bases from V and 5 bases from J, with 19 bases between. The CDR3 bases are TGTGCCTGGAGTACATTAGCCGTCGGGTCACACAATGAGCAGTTCTTC. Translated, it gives CAWSTLAVGSHNEQFF.

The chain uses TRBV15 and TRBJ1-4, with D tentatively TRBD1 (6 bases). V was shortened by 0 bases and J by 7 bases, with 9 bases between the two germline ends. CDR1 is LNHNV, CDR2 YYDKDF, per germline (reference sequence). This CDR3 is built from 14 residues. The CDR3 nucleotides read TGTGCCACCAGCAGAGATCTGGACAGTGAAAAACTGTTTTTT. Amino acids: CATSRDLDSEKLFF.

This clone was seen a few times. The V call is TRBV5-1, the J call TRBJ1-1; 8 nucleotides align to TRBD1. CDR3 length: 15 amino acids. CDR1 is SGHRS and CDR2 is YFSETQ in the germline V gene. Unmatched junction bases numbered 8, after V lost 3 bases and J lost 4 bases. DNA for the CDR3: TGCGCCAGCAGCTGGACTGGACAGGGTGGCACTGAAGCTTTCTTT. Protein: CASSWTGQGGTEAFF.

DNA for the CDR3: TGTGCCAGTAGTACACAGGGCCGGGCAGAGACCCAGTACTTC. Translating it yields CASSTQGRAETQYF. V usage is TRBV19 and J usage is TRBJ2-5; the D gene is possibly TRBD1 (6 bases). This CDR3 has 14 amino acids. Per germline, CDR1 LNHDA and CDR2 SQIVND (reference sequence). Trimming took 4 bases from V and 4 from J, leaving 13 bases between them.

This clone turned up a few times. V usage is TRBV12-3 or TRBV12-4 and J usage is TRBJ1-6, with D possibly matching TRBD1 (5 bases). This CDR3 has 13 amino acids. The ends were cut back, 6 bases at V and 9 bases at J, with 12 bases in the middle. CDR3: CASRSGHRSPLHF. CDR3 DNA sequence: TGTGCCAGCAGATCAGGACACCGTTCACCCCTCCACTTT.

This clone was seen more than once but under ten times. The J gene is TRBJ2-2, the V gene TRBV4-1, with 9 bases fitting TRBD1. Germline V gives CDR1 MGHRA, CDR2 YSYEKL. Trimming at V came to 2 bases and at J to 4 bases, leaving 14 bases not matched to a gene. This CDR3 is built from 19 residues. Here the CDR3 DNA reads TGCGCCAGCAGCCAACTTATATCGAGGCGGGGACAGGGCACCGGGGAGCTGTTTTTT. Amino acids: CASSQLISRRGQGTGELFF.

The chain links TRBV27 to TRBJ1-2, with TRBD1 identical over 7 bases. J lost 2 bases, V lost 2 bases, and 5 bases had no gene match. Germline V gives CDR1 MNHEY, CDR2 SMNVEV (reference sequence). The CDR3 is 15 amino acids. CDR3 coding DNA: TGTGCCAGCAGTTTAGGCAGGGGGAGGAACTATGGCTACACCTTC. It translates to CASSLGRGRNYGYTF.

The CDR3 DNA reads as TGCGCCAGCAGCTTAGGACTAGCGGGAGATCCCCAAGAGACCCAGTACTTC. The encoded protein is CASSLGLAGDPQETQYF. This chain connects TRBV5-1 to TRBJ2-5; 13 bases fit TRBD2. CDR1 SGHRS and CDR2 YFSETQ come from the germline V gene. After removal of 2 bases from V and 1 base from J, the junction contained 5 bases not matched to a gene. The CDR3 consists of 17 residues.

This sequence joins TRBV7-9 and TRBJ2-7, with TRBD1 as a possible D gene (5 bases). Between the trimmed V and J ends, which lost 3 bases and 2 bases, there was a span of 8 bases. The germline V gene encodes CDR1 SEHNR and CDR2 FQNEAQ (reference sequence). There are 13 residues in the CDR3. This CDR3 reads CASSLDNTYEQYF. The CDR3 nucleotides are TGTGCCAGCAGCTTGGACAACACCTACGAGCAGTACTTC.

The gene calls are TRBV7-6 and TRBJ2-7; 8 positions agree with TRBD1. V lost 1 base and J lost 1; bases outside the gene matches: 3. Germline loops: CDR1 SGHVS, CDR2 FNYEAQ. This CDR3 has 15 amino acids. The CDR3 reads CASSLDRGKSYEQYF. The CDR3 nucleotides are TGTGCCAGCAGCTTAGACAGGGGGAAATCCTACGAGCAGTACTTC.

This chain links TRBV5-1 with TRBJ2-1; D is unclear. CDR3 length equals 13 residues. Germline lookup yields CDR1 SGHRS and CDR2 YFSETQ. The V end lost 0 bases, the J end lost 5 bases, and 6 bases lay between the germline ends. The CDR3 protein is CASSLDPDNEQFF. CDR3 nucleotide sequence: TGCGCCAGCAGCTTGGACCCGGACAATGAGCAGTTCTTC. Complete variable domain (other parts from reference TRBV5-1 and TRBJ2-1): KAGVTQTPRYLIKTRGQQVTLSCSPISGHRSVSWYQQTPGQGLQFLFEYFSETQRNKGNFPGRFSGRQFSNSRSEMNVSTLELGDSALYLCASSLDPDNEQFFGPGTRLTVL.

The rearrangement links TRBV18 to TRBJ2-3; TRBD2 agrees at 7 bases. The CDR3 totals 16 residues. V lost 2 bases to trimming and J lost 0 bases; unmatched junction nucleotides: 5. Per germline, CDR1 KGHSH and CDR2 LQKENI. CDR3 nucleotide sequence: TGTGCCAGCTCACCAGGAGCGGGGCGTAGCACAGATACGCAGTATTTT. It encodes CASSPGAGRSTDTQYF.

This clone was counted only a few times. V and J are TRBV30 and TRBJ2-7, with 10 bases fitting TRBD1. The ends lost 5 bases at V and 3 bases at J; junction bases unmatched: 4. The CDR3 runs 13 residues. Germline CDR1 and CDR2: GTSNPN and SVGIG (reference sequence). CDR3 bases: TGTGCCTGGGACAGGGGGCAGGGCTACGAGCAGTACTTC. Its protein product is CAWDRGQGYEQYF.